The present entry profiles one TCR beta chain with its context. Its specificity is not known. This entry comes from a study of cytomegalovirus exposure and HLA in healthy donors. For the study at large: In an early release, HLA-typed donors contributed some 82 million unique TCR sequences.

Both 60 Vbeta primers and 13 Jbeta primers went into the PCR. Using immunoSEQ multiplex PCR, the repertoire was profiled, and TCRdb retains in-frame clones only, with some absent. This sample's clone table lists under 150,000 clones. Study observations and caveats: The study found most TCR sequences rare, yet found some public TCRs in many donors. The likely explanation for a cluster of highly shared sequence variants was sequencing artifact. According to a later analysis, donors in an Asian-associated ancestry cluster reportedly had fewer N-insertions than the roughly 720-donor mean.

The sample was PBMCs. The sequence derives from a middle-aged man in good health and CMV-seronegative.

CDR3 residues: CASSLDLAGLRAQYF. CDR3 nucleotide sequence: TGTGCCAGCAGCTTAGATCTAGCGGGGCTCCGGGCCCAGTACTTC. The chain carries TRBV7-2 and TRBJ2-5; 9 bases align to TRBD2. The CDR3 contains 15 residues. After removal of 1 base from V and 9 bases from J, the junction contained 9 bases not matched to a gene. CDR1 is SGHTA, CDR2 FQGNSA, per germline.